Below, 29 T cell receptor beta chains from the same sample are listed, as sequenced in a study of blood T cells in healthy people across ages. The authors ran a second PCR of 7 to 11 cycles using a sample-barcoded 5' primer and a J-beta primer mix. TCRdb ran MiXCR on the 5' RACE reads and lists one entry per CDR3 protein. The top ten clones hold about 20% of a sample with roughly 800,000 distinct CDR3 sequences, nearly 60% of them seen once. The sample comprised blood. The receptor set was obtained from a man aged 25-45 years in good health.

The V gene is TRBV29-1, the J gene TRBJ2-1; 9 nucleotides line up with TRBD2. Germline-derived CDR1 and CDR2 are SQVTM and ANQGSEA. CDR3 length equals 13 residues. Unmatched junction bases numbered 6, after V lost 7 bases and J lost 5 bases. The CDR3 DNA sequence: TGCAGCGCTGCTCTAGCGGGGAACAATGAGCAGTTCTTC. Translation gives CSAALAGNNEQFF.

The chain combines TRBV28 with TRBJ2-1, with 7 bases lining up with TRBD1. Germline-derived CDR1 and CDR2 are MDHEN and SYDVKM. The CDR3 runs 15 residues. Trimming removed 6 bases from V and 3 bases from J; junction bases left unmatched: 8. DNA of the CDR3: TGTGCCAGCAGGATCGGGACAGCCTACTACAATGAGCAGTTCTTC. Encoded protein: CASRIGTAYYNEQFF.

In the case of this clonotype: The junction does not match germline at one end; this may be a read error. The chain couples TRBV11-2 to TRBJ1-6; D not certain. This CDR3 region has 9 residues. Germline loops: CDR1 SGHAT, CDR2 FQNNGV. The DNA for the CDR3 is TGCGCCAGCAGCTGGCCCCTCCACTTT. Translation: CASSWPLHF.

This clonotype has only a few counts. The V and J genes are TRBV5-1 and TRBJ1-4; 7 positions match TRBD1. CDR3 length: 14 amino acids. CDR1 is SGHRS, CDR2 YFSETQ, per germline. V shed 4 bases and J 5 bases; nucleotides not matched to a gene: 5. CDR3 bases: TGCGCCAGCAGCGACGGGACAGCGAATGAAAAACTGTTTTTT. Protein: CASSDGTANEKLFF.

This rearrangement joins TRBV29-1 to TRBJ2-3; 9 bases match TRBD2. The CDR3 has 16 amino acids. Trimming cost V 3 bases and J 3 bases; bases outside gene matches: 10. Per germline, CDR1 SQVTM and CDR2 ANQGSEA. The CDR3: CSVDGGRAGLTDTQYF. CDR3 in DNA: TGCAGCGTTGATGGCGGGAGGGCGGGTCTAACAGATACGCAGTATTTT.

This clonotype was picked up a small number of times. The chain has TRBV2 and TRBJ2-7; no clear D gene. Germline lookup yields CDR1 SNHLY and CDR2 FYNNEI. V was cut by 4 bases and J by 3 bases, with 7 bases left in between. This CDR3 is built from 12 residues. The CDR3 DNA sequence: TGTGCCAGCAGTGTGGAGATCTACGAGCAGTACTTC. Translated, it gives CASSVEIYEQYF.

This clonotype was seen more than once but under ten times. The chain has TRBV2 and TRBJ1-2; 9 bases align to TRBD1. The V gene end was trimmed by 7 bases and the J gene end by 4 bases; junction bases not matched to a gene: 7. CDR1 is SNHLY, CDR2 FYNNEI, per germline. The CDR3 totals 14 residues. The CDR3 protein is CASKTTGGTYGYTF. The CDR3 nucleotides read TGTGCCAGCAAAACGACAGGGGGGACCTATGGCTACACCTTC.

CDR3 in amino acids: CASSLDDGPNQPQHF. The CDR3 DNA is TGTGCCAGCAGCTTAGACGACGGACCCAATCAGCCCCAGCATTTT. The chain recombines TRBV7-2 with TRBJ1-5; no firm D call. Deletions cut 1 base from V and 3 bases from J, with 10 bases between. The CDR3 consists of 15 residues. Looked up from germline, CDR1 is SGHTA and CDR2 is FQGNSA.

The rearrangement uses TRBV6-1 and TRBJ1-5; D is ambiguous. The CDR3 extends over 15 amino acids. Trimming pared 11 bases from V and 0 bases from J, leaving 17 bases between. The V gene's germline CDR1 is MNHNS and CDR2 SASEGT. This CDR3 reads CASHHPEGSNQPQHF. CDR3 coding DNA: TGTGCCTCTCACCACCCGGAAGGTAGCAATCAGCCCCAGCATTTT.

J is TRBJ2-7 and V is TRBV7-8, with D unclear. The CDR3 consists of 17 residues. Looked up from germline, CDR1 is SGHVS and CDR2 is FQNEAQ. V was cut by 3 bases and J by 0 bases, with 18 bases left in between. CDR3 loop: CASSLLSSSRFSYEQYF. CDR3 bases: TGTGCCAGCAGCTTGCTTAGTTCTTCCCGCTTCTCCTACGAGCAGTACTTC.

This chain joins TRBV20-1 and TRBJ2-1; possibly TRBD2 for D (5 bases). This CDR3 region has 13 residues. Between the trimmed V and J ends, which lost 6 bases and 0 bases, there was a span of 9 bases. Germline loops: CDR1 DFQATT, CDR2 SNEGSKA (reference sequence). The CDR3 reads CSAAGYSYNEQFF. The CDR3 DNA is TGCAGTGCGGCGGGTTACTCCTACAATGAGCAGTTCTTC.

The chain links TRBV3-1 to TRBJ2-3, with D tentatively TRBD2 (6 bases). Germline-derived CDR1 and CDR2 are LGHDT and YNNKEL (reference sequence). V was cut by 0 bases and J by 5 bases, with 9 bases left in between. This CDR3 spans 14 amino acids. The CDR3 sequence is CASSQDRLVDTQYF. Written as DNA, the CDR3 is TGTGCCAGCAGCCAAGATCGACTAGTAGATACGCAGTATTTT.

The rearrangement joins TRBV20-1 to TRBJ2-3; maybe TRBD2 (5 bases). Germline V gives CDR1 DFQATT, CDR2 SNEGSKA (reference sequence). The CDR3 sequence is 14 residues long. Between the trimmed V and J ends, which lost 8 bases and 4 bases, there was a span of 19 bases. The CDR3 here is CSLRTPWSADTQYF. The DNA for the CDR3 is TGCAGTCTTCGGACTCCTTGGTCTGCAGATACGCAGTATTTT.

The chain has TRBV29-1 and TRBJ2-3; 8 bases are shared with TRBD2. V gave up 6 bases and J gave up 0 bases; unmatched junction bases: 2. This CDR3 comprises 13 residues. The germline gives CDR1 SQVTM, CDR2 ANQGSEA. This CDR3 reads CSVSGGSTDTQYF. The CDR3, as DNA: TGCAGCGTATCGGGGGGGAGCACAGATACGCAGTATTTT.

This clonotype was seen a few times. At one of its ends the junction is not consistent with the germline gene, which may arise from a read error. This chain uses TRBV12-3 or TRBV12-4 with TRBJ2-3, with D possibly being TRBD1 (5 bases). The CDR3 contains 14 residues. The CDR3 loop is CASSFRVTADAQYF. The CDR3, as DNA: TGTGCCAGCAGTTTCAGGGTGACAGCAGATGCGCAGTATTTT.

The rearrangement uses TRBV4-2 and TRBJ1-2; D gene unclear. The CDR3 extends over 15 amino acids. V was shortened by 0 bases and J by 4 bases, with 12 bases between the two germline ends. The germline gives CDR1 LGHNA, CDR2 YNFKEQ. In nucleotides, the CDR3 is TGTGCCAGCAGCCAAGAAGGGTATCAGGCCTATGGCTACACCTTC. It is translated as CASSQEGYQAYGYTF.

The J gene is TRBJ2-7, the V gene TRBV7-2; tentatively, D is TRBD2 (6 bases). The CDR3 length is 16 residues. Germline lookup yields CDR1 SGHTA and CDR2 FQGNSA. The V gene lost 3 bases and the J gene lost 1 base, with 16 bases spanning the gap. The chain's CDR3 is CASSFSDPGASYEQYF. The CDR3 nucleotides read TGTGCCAGCAGCTTTAGCGACCCGGGAGCGTCCTACGAGCAGTACTTC.

Notes on this clonotype: The junction differs from germline at one of its ends, possibly a read error. The chain links TRBV6-4 to TRBJ2-3, with D tentatively TRBD2 (6 bases). The CDR3 spans 14 residues. Germline CDR1 and CDR2: MRHNA and SNTAGT. CDR3 bases: TGTGCCAGCAGGGACTACCGCCCCACAGATACGCAGTATTTT. As protein: CASRDYRPTDTQYF.

The gene calls are TRBV6-2 or TRBV6-3 and TRBJ2-7, with D maybe TRBD1 (6 bases). TRBJ2-4 explains the end of the DNA better; the J call may be wrong. Germline V gene sequence: CDR1 MNHEY, CDR2 SVGEGT. The CDR3 has 15 amino acids. CDR3 nucleotide sequence: TGTGCCAGCAGTAAAGCAACAGGGACGAGGAACATTCAGTACTTC. This sequence encodes CASSKATGTRNIQYF.

This clonotype was recorded a few times. V is TRBV27 and J is TRBJ2-7, with 8 bases lining up with TRBD2. This CDR3 contains 16 residues. V dropped 0 bases and J dropped 2; count of bases not matched to a gene: 6. In germline, CDR1 is MNHEY, CDR2 SMNVEV (reference sequence). The CDR3 DNA follows: TGTGCCAGCAGTTTATCGCGGGGGGTAGTTACCTACGAGCAGTACTTC. Translating it yields CASSLSRGVVTYEQYF.

This chain links TRBV12-3 or TRBV12-4 with TRBJ2-2, with a weak D call TRBD1 (6 bases). Trimming pared 6 bases from V and 4 bases from J, leaving 12 bases between. The CDR3 extends over 14 amino acids. CDR3 sequence (DNA): TGTGCCAGCAGCCCAGGGGAGTTCACCGGGGAGCTGTTTTTT. It codes for CASSPGEFTGELFF.

The chain uses TRBV20-1 and TRBJ2-5; 15 bases match TRBD2. CDR1 DFQATT and CDR2 SNEGSKA come from the germline V gene (reference sequence). The CDR3 sequence is 16 residues long. V trimming: 4 bases; J trimming: 11 bases; junction bases outside the gene matches: 14. The CDR3 sequence: CSAIGLAGGPSNQQYF. In DNA, the CDR3 is TGCAGTGCTATCGGACTAGCGGGGGGGCCCTCCAATCAGCAGTACTTC.

This clonotype was counted a few times. V is TRBV6-2 or TRBV6-3 and J is TRBJ1-5, with D possibly matching TRBD1 (5 bases). The CDR3 consists of 12 residues. Trimming removed 5 bases at V and 9 bases at J, with 11 bases between. Germline lookup yields CDR1 MNHEY and CDR2 SVGEGT. In nucleotides, the CDR3 is TGTGCCAGCAGTAAACAGGAATCGCCCCAGCATTTT. Protein sequence: CASSKQESPQHF.

The table lists this clonotype with a count of one. V is TRBV14 and J is TRBJ2-1; D not certain. V dropped 11 bases and J dropped 13 bases, with 12 bases sitting between them. The CDR3 is made up of 9 amino acids. Germline-derived CDR1 and CDR2 are SGHDN and FVKESK. CDR3 amino acids: CALLVLQFF. In nucleotides, the CDR3 is TGTGCCCTACTCGTATTACAGTTCTTC.

The chain joins TRBV7-6 to TRBJ2-3; D remains unclear. V lost 3 bases to trimming and J lost 1 base, with 14 bases between them. The CDR3 loop spans 16 amino acids. Per germline, CDR1 SGHVS and CDR2 FNYEAQ. The CDR3 sequence is CASSFFSASRTDTQYF. CDR3 DNA sequence: TGTGCCAGCAGCTTCTTCTCCGCCTCTCGCACAGATACGCAGTATTTT.

Comments on this clonotype: One end of the junction is discordant with germline, which a read error may explain. The chain links TRBV6-5 to TRBJ1-2; D might be TRBD1 (5 bases). Germline V gene lookup returns CDR1 MNHEY and CDR2 SVGAGI. CDR3 length: 16 amino acids. DNA for the CDR3: TGTGCCAGCAGTTTACTCGGGACGAATACTAACCATGGCTACACCTTC. Translation gives CASSLLGTNTNHGYTF.

This rearrangement joins TRBV7-2 to TRBJ2-4; D unclear. V was clipped by 1 base and J by 3 bases, with 7 bases between them. Germline CDR1 reads SGHTA; CDR2 reads FQGNSA. The CDR3 extends over 14 amino acids. The CDR3 loop is CASSLEPGKNIQYF. In nucleotides, the CDR3 is TGTGCCAGCAGCTTAGAACCCGGCAAAAACATTCAGTACTTC.

J is TRBJ2-1 and V is TRBV4-3, with 7 nucleotides matching TRBD2. Germline CDR1 reads LGHNA; CDR2 reads YSLEER. CDR3 length equals 16 residues. The J segment lost 3 bases and the V segment lost 2 bases, leaving 7 bases of the junction unmatched. The CDR3 DNA follows: TGCGCCAGCAGCCAACTAAGCGGGATGGGCTACAATGAGCAGTTCTTC. It is translated as CASSQLSGMGYNEQFF.

The chain uses TRBV6-2 or TRBV6-3 and TRBJ1-2; D may be TRBD1 (5 bases). Germline CDR1 is MNHEY and CDR2 is SVGEGT. Between the trimmed V and J ends, which lost 8 bases and 3 bases, there was a span of 16 bases. This CDR3 is built from 14 residues. CDR3 protein: CASLFGATHYGYTF. The CDR3 coding sequence is TGTGCCAGCCTTTTTGGGGCGACCCACTATGGCTACACCTTC.